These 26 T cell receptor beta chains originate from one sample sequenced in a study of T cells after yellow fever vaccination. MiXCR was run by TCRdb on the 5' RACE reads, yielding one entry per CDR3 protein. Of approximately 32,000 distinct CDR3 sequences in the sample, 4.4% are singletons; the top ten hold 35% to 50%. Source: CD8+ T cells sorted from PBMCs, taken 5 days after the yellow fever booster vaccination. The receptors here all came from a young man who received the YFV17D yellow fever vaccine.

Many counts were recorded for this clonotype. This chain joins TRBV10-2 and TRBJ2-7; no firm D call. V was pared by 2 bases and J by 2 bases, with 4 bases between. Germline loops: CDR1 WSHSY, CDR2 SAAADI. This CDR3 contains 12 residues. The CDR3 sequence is CASSERTYEQYF. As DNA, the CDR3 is TGCGCCAGCAGTGAGAGAACCTACGAGCAGTACTTC.

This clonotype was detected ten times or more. The CDR3: CASSFIGAYEQYF. CDR3 nucleotides: TGTGCCAGCAGTTTCATAGGGGCCTACGAGCAGTACTTC. The V and J genes are TRBV12-3 or TRBV12-4 and TRBJ2-7; D possibly corresponds to TRBD1 (5 bases). The CDR3 covers 13 residues. The V gene lost 3 bases and the J gene lost 2 bases, with 8 bases spanning the gap.

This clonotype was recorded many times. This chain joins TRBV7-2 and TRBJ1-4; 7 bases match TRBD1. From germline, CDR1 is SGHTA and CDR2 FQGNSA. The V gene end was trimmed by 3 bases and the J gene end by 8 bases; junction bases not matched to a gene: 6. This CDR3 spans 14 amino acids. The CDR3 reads CASSFNRGGEKLFF. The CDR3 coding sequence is TGTGCCAGCAGCTTCAACAGGGGAGGCGAAAAACTGTTTTTT.

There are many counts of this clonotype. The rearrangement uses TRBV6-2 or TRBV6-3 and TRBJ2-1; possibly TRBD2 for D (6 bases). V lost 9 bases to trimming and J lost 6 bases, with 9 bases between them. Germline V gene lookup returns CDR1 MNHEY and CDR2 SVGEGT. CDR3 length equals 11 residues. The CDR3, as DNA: TGTGCCAGTAGCGGTATCAATGAGCAGTTCTTC. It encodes CASSGINEQFF.

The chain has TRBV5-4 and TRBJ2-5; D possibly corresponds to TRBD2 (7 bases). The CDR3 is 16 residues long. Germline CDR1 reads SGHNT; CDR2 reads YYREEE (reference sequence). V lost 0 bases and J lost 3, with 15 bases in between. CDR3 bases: TGTGCCAGCAGCTTGGCTGCGGGGGCAGGGGAAGAGACCCAGTACTTC. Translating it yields CASSLAAGAGEETQYF.

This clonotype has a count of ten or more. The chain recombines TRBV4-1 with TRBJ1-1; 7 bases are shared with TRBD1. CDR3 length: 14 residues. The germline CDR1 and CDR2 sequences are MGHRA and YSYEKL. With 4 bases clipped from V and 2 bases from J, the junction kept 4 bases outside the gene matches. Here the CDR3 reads CASSPDRLNTEAFF. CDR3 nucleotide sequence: TGCGCCAGCAGCCCGGACAGGCTTAACACTGAAGCTTTCTTT.

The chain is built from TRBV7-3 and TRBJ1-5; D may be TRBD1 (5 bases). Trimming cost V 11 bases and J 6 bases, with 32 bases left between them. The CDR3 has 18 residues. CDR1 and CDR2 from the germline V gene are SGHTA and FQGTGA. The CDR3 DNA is TGTGCCTGCTGTTCCCAGGGATGGGACCTGGGTCAAATTCAGCCCCAGCATTTT. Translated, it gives CACCSQGWDLGQIQPQHF.

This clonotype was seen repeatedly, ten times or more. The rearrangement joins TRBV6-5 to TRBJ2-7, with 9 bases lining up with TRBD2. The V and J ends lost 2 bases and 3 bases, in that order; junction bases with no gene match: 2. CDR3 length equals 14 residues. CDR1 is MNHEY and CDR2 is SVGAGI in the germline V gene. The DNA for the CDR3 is TGTGCCAGCAGTTACCGCGGGAGGGACTACGAGCAGTACTTC. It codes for CASSYRGRDYEQYF.

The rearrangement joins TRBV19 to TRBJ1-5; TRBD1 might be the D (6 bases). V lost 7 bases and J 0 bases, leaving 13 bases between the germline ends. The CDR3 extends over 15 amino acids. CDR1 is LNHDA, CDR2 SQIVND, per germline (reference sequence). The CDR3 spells CASKGGALSNQPQHF. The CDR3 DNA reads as TGTGCCAGTAAAGGGGGGGCCCTTAGCAATCAGCCCCAGCATTTT.

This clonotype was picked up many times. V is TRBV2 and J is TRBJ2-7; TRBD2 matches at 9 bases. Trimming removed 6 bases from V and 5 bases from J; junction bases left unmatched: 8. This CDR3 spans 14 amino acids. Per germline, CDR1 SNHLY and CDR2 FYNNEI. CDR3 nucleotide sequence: TGTGCCAGCAGCGACTCTAGCGGGACAGACGAGCAGTACTTC. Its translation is CASSDSSGTDEQYF.

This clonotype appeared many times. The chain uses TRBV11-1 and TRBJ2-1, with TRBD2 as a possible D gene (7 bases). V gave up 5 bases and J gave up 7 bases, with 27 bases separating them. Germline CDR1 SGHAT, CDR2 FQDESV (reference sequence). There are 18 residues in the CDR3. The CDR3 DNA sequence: TGTGCCAGCAGCCCCCAAGGGGGTAGCGGGCCCCTCCGAAATGAGCAGTTCTTC. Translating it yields CASSPQGGSGPLRNEQFF.

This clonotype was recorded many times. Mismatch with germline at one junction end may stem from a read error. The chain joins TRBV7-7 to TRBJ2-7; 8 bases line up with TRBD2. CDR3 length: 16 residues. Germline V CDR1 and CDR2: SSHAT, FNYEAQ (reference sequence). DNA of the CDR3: TGTGCTAGCAGCCCCACCTCCGGGACTAGTTACTACGAGCAGTACTTC. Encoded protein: CASSPTSGTSYYEQYF. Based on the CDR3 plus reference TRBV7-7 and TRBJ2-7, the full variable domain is GAGVSQSPRYKVTKRGQDVTLRCDPISSHATLYWYQQALGQGPEFLTYFNYEAQPDKSGLPSDRFSAERPEGSISTLTIQRTEQRDSAMYRCASSPTSGTSYYEQYFGPGTRLTVT.

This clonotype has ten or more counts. DNA of the CDR3: TGTGCCAGTAGTATAGTGGGAGATACGCAGTATTTT. Translating gives CASSIVGDTQYF. The chain uses TRBV19 and TRBJ2-3, with no clear D. Between the trimmed V and J ends, which lost 1 base and 5 bases, there was a span of 4 bases. Germline loops: CDR1 LNHDA, CDR2 SQIVND (reference sequence). The CDR3 has 12 residues. The complete variable domain, with remaining parts taken from reference TRBV19 and TRBJ2-3, reads DGGITQSPKYLFRKEGQNVTLSCEQNLNHDAMYWYRQDPGQGLRLIYYSQIVNDFQKGDIAEGYSVSREKKESFPLTVTSAQKNPTAFYLCASSIVGDTQYFGPGTRLTVL.

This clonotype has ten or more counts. The CDR3 region is CASSQDVIRAHEQFF. The CDR3, as DNA: TGTGCCAGCAGCCAAGATGTGATTCGAGCCCATGAGCAGTTCTTC. The chain combines TRBV14 with TRBJ2-1; D is undetermined. Trimming cost V 0 bases and J 8 bases, with 14 bases left between them. The germline gives CDR1 SGHDN, CDR2 FVKESK. The CDR3 has 15 residues.

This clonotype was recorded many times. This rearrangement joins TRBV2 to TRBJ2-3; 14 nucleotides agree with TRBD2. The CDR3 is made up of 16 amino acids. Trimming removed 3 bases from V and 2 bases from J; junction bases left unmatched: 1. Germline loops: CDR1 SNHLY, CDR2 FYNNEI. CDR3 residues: CASSEGLAGDTDTQYF. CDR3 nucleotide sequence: TGTGCCAGCAGTGAGGGACTAGCGGGAGACACAGATACGCAGTATTTT.

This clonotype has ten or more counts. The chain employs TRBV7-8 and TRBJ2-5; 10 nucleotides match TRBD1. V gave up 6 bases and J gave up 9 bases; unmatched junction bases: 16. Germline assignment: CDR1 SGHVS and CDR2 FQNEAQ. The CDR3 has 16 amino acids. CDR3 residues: CASRLIPGQGRQPQYF. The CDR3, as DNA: TGTGCCAGCAGATTAATACCGGGACAGGGGCGTCAACCCCAGTACTTC.

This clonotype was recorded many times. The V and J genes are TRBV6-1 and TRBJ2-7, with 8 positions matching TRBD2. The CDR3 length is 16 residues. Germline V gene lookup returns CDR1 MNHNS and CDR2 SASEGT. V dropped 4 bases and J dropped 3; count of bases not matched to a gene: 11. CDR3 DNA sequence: TGTGCCAGCAGTGCAGGGATTCTAGCGGGCAGCTACGAGCAGTACTTC. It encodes CASSAGILAGSYEQYF.

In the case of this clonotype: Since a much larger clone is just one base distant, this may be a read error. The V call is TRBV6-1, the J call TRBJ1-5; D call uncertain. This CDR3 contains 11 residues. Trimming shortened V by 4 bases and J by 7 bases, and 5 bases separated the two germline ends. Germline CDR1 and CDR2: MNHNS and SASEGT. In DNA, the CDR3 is TGTGCCAGCAGTGCACAGCAGCCCCAGCATTTT. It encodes CASSAQQPQHF.

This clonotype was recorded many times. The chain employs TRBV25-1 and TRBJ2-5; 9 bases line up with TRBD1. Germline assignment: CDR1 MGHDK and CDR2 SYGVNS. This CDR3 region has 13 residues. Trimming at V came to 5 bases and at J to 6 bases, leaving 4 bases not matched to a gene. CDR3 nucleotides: TGTGCCAGCAGTCTTGGGACAGGGAAGACCCAGTACTTC. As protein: CASSLGTGKTQYF.

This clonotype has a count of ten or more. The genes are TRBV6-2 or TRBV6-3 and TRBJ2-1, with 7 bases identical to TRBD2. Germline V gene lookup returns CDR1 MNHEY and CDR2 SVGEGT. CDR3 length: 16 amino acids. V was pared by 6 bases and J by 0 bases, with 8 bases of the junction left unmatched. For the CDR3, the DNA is TGTGCCAGCAGGTCCCTCCGGGACTACTCCTACAATGAGCAGTTCTTC. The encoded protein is CASRSLRDYSYNEQFF.

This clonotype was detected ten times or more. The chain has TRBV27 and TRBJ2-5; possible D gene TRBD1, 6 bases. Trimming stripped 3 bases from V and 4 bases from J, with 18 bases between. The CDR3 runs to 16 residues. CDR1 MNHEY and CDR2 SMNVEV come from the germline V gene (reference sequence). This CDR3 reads CASSFHNTGTRETQYF. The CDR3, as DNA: TGTGCCAGCAGTTTCCACAATACGGGGACACGAGAGACCCAGTACTTC.

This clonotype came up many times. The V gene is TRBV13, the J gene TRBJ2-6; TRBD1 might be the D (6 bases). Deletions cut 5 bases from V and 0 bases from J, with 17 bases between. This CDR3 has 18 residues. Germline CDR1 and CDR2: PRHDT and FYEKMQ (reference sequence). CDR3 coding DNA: TGTGCCAGCAGCCTGAGTGCAGGGGTCACCTCTGGGGCCAACGTCCTGACTTTC. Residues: CASSLSAGVTSGANVLTF. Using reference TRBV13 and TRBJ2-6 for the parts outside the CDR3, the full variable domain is AAGVIQSPRHLIKEKRETATLKCYPIPRHDTVYWYQQGPGQDPQFLISFYEKMQSDKGSIPDRFSAQQFSDYHSELNMSSLELGDSALYFCASSLSAGVTSGANVLTFGAGSRLTVL.

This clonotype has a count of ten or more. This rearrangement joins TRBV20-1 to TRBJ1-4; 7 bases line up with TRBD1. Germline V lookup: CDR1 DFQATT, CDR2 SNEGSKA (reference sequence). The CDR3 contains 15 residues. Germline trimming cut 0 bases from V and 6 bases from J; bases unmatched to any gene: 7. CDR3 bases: TGCAGTGCTAGAGATGACAGGGATAGTTATGAAAAACTGTTTTTT. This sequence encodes CSARDDRDSYEKLFF.

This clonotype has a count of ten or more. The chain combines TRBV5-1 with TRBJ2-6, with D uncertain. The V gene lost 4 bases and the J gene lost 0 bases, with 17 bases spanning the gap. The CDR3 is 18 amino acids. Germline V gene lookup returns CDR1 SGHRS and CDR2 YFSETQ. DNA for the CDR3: TGCGCCAGCAGCGCGGCGATATCAAGTTCCTCTGGGGCCAACGTCCTGACTTTC. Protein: CASSAAISSSSGANVLTF.

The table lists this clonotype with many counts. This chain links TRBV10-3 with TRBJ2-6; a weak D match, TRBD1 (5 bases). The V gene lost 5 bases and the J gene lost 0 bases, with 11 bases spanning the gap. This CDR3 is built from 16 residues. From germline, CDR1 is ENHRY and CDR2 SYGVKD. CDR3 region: CAISIQGNSGANVLTF. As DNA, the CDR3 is TGTGCCATCAGTATCCAGGGCAACTCTGGGGCCAACGTCCTGACTTTC.

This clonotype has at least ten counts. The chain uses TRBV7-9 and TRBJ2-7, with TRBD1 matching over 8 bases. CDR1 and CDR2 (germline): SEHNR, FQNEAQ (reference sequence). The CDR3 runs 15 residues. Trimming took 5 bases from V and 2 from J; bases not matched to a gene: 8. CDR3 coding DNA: TGTGCCAGCAGCGGACAGACAGGGGTCCCCTACGAGCAGTACTTC. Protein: CASSGQTGVPYEQYF.